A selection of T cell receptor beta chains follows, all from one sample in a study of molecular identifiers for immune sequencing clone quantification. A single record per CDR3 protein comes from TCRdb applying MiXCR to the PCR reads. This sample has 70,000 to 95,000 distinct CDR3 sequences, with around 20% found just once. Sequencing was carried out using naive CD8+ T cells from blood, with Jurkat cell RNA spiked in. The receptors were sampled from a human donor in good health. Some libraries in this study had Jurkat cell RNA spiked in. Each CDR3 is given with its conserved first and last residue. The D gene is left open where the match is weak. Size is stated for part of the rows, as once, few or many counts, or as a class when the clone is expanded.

CDR3aa: CASSISRVNSNQPQHF
CDR3nt: TGTGCCAGTAGTATTAGTCGGGTTAACAGCAATCAGCCCCAGCATTTT
v_gene: TRBV19
d_gene: .
j_gene: TRBJ1-5
abundance: few
len: 16

CDR3aa: CASGLGDSGYTGELFF
CDR3nt: TGTGCCAGCGGGCTGGGGGATAGCGGTTACACCGGGGAGCTGTTTTTT
v_gene: TRBV11-2
d_gene: .
j_gene: TRBJ2-2
abundance: many
len: 16

CDR3aa: CASSQETGYQEQFF
CDR3nt: TGCGCCAGCAGCCAAGAGACAGGGTACCAGGAGCAGTTCTTC
v_gene: TRBV4-1
d_gene: TRBD1
j_gene: TRBJ2-1
abundance: many
len: 14

CDR3aa: CSVDMGMNTEAFF
CDR3nt: TGCAGCGTTGATATGGGAATGAACACTGAAGCTTTCTTT
v_gene: TRBV29-1
d_gene: .
j_gene: TRBJ1-1
abundance: many
len: 13

CDR3aa: CASSLVEAWGTQYF
CDR3nt: TGTGCCAGCAGTTTAGTGGAGGCTTGGGGGACCCAGTACTTC
v_gene: TRBV12-3/TRBV12-4
d_gene: .
j_gene: TRBJ2-5
abundance: many
len: 14

CDR3aa: CASSQGRLAATLSTDTQYF
CDR3nt: TGTGCCAGTAGCCAAGGTCGACTAGCGGCTACCTTAAGCACAGATACGCAGTATTTT
v_gene: TRBV19
d_gene: TRBD2
j_gene: TRBJ2-3
abundance: many
len: 19

CDR3aa: CASSLSAGLHTQYF
CDR3nt: TGTGCCAGCAGTTTATCGGCAGGGTTACATACGCAGTATTTT
v_gene: TRBV27
d_gene: .
j_gene: TRBJ2-3
abundance: many
len: 14

CDR3aa: CASSLSSSPLHF
CDR3nt: TGTGCCAGCAGTTTATCATCATCACCCCTCCACTTT
v_gene: TRBV27
d_gene: .
j_gene: TRBJ1-6
abundance: few
len: 12

CDR3aa: CASAWGAYSGRMLGEQFF
CDR3nt: TGTGCCAGTGCCTGGGGGGCCTATAGCGGGAGAATGCTCGGTGAGCAGTTCTTC
v_gene: TRBV19
d_gene: TRBD2
j_gene: TRBJ2-1
abundance: many
len: 18

CDR3aa: CASSLSGQNTYEQYF
CDR3nt: TGTGCCAGCAGTTTAAGTGGACAGAATACCTACGAGCAGTACTTC
v_gene: TRBV27
d_gene: .
j_gene: TRBJ2-7
abundance: many
len: 15

CDR3aa: CASSLEDYNEQFF
CDR3nt: TGTGCCAGCAGCTTAGAGGATTACAATGAGCAGTTCTTC
v_gene: TRBV7-8
d_gene: .
j_gene: TRBJ2-1
abundance: many
len: 13

CDR3aa: CASSPAAAVKETQYF
CDR3nt: TGTGCCAGCAGCCCTGCAGCGGCCGTGAAAGAGACCCAGTACTTC
v_gene: TRBV3-2
d_gene: .
j_gene: TRBJ2-5
abundance: many
len: 15

CDR3aa: CASSYSRLAGGTDTQYF
CDR3nt: TGTGCCAGCAGTTACTCGAGGCTAGCGGGGGGCACAGATACGCAGTATTTT
v_gene: TRBV6-6
d_gene: TRBD2
j_gene: TRBJ2-3
abundance: .
len: 17

CDR3aa: CASSYWDKDTQYF
CDR3nt: TGTGCCAGCAGTTACTGGGACAAAGATACGCAGTATTTT
v_gene: TRBV6-2/TRBV6-3
d_gene: .
j_gene: TRBJ2-3
abundance: many
len: 13

CDR3aa: CASTGNYEQYF
CDR3nt: TGTGCCAGTACCGGGAACTACGAGCAGTACTTC
v_gene: TRBV28
d_gene: .
j_gene: TRBJ2-7
abundance: many
len: 11

CDR3aa: CASIFRETQYF
CDR3nt: TGTGCCAGTATTTTCCGAGAGACCCAGTACTTC
v_gene: TRBV19
d_gene: .
j_gene: TRBJ2-5
abundance: few
len: 11

CDR3aa: CASSFSASNQPQHF
CDR3nt: TGTGCCAGCAGTTTCTCGGCAAGCAATCAGCCCCAGCATTTT
v_gene: TRBV12-3/TRBV12-4
d_gene: .
j_gene: TRBJ1-5
abundance: many
len: 14

CDR3aa: CASSKVGTSVGEDTQYF
CDR3nt: TGTGCCAGCAGCAAGGTTGGGACTAGCGTAGGGGAGGATACGCAGTATTTT
v_gene: TRBV21-1
d_gene: .
j_gene: TRBJ2-3
abundance: once
len: 17

CDR3aa: CASSPSVLDANTGELFF
CDR3nt: TGTGCCAGCAGTCCCAGTGTGTTAGACGCGAACACCGGGGAGCTGTTTTTT
v_gene: TRBV7-3
d_gene: .
j_gene: TRBJ2-2
abundance: many
len: 17

CDR3aa: CASSLNPVRDVEGYTF
CDR3nt: TGTGCCAGCAGCTTAAATCCGGTTCGGGACGTAGAGGGCTACACCTTC
v_gene: TRBV14
d_gene: .
j_gene: TRBJ1-2
abundance: many
len: 16

CDR3aa: CASSWTSFSTDTQYF
CDR3nt: TGTGCCAGCAGTTGGACTAGTTTTAGCACAGATACGCAGTATTTT
v_gene: TRBV27
d_gene: TRBD2
j_gene: TRBJ2-3
abundance: few
len: 15

CDR3aa: CASSPIEAETSGEVDEKLFF
CDR3nt: TGTGCCAGCAGCCCAATAGAGGCCGAGACGTCAGGGGAGGTTGATGAAAAACTGTTTTTT
v_gene: TRBV7-9
d_gene: .
j_gene: TRBJ1-4
abundance: many
len: 20

CDR3aa: CASSQGQGVVYEQYF
CDR3nt: TGTGCCAGCAGCCAAGGACAGGGAGTTGTATACGAGCAGTACTTC
v_gene: TRBV7-9
d_gene: TRBD1
j_gene: TRBJ2-7
abundance: many
len: 15

CDR3aa: CASSYFRGNEQFF
CDR3nt: TGTGCCAGCAGTTATTTCCGGGGTAATGAGCAGTTCTTC
v_gene: TRBV6-2/TRBV6-3
d_gene: .
j_gene: TRBJ2-1
abundance: many
len: 13

CDR3aa: CASRESTRGTEAFF
CDR3nt: TGTGCCAGCAGAGAGTCCACCAGGGGCACTGAAGCTTTCTTT
v_gene: TRBV2
d_gene: .
j_gene: TRBJ1-1
abundance: .
len: 14

CDR3aa: CASSEYLLGAGAFF
CDR3nt: TGTGCCAGCAGTGAATATCTTCTGGGGGCTGGAGCTTTCTTT
v_gene: TRBV25-1
d_gene: .
j_gene: TRBJ1-1
abundance: many
len: 14

CDR3aa: CASTQGAPNTEAFF
CDR3nt: TGTGCCAGTACCCAAGGGGCCCCGAACACTGAAGCTTTCTTT
v_gene: TRBV19
d_gene: .
j_gene: TRBJ1-1
abundance: many
len: 14

CDR3aa: CATSDLGGYSTGELFF
CDR3nt: TGTGCCACCAGTGATCTAGGGGGCTATAGCACCGGGGAGCTGTTTTTT
v_gene: TRBV24-1
d_gene: TRBD1
j_gene: TRBJ2-2
abundance: many
len: 16

CDR3aa: CASSIGHSNTEAFF
CDR3nt: TGTGCCAGTAGTATAGGACATTCGAACACTGAAGCTTTCTTT
v_gene: TRBV19
d_gene: .
j_gene: TRBJ1-1
abundance: .
len: 14

CDR3aa: CASSQPPAGIGMNTEAFF
CDR3nt: TGTGCCAGCAGCCAACCCCCCGCCGGGATCGGGATGAACACTGAAGCTTTCTTT
v_gene: TRBV3-1
d_gene: .
j_gene: TRBJ1-1
abundance: many
len: 18

CDR3aa: CASSVTGALNSPLHF
CDR3nt: TGTGCCAGCAGTGTTACAGGGGCTCTGAATTCACCCCTCCACTTT
v_gene: TRBV12-3/TRBV12-4
d_gene: TRBD1
j_gene: TRBJ1-6
abundance: many
len: 15

CDR3aa: CASSLGVGEGYEQYF
CDR3nt: TGTGCCAGCAGCCTAGGCGTGGGGGAGGGCTACGAGCAGTACTTC
v_gene: TRBV7-6
d_gene: TRBD2
j_gene: TRBJ2-7
abundance: many
len: 15

CDR3aa: CASSPRGGTDTQYF
CDR3nt: TGTGCCAGCTCACCAAGGGGGGGCACAGATACGCAGTATTTT
v_gene: TRBV18
d_gene: .
j_gene: TRBJ2-3
abundance: many
len: 14

CDR3aa: CASSQDLIGEYTF
CDR3nt: TGCGCCAGCAGCCAAGATTTGATCGGAGAGTACACCTTC
v_gene: TRBV4-3
d_gene: .
j_gene: TRBJ1-2
abundance: .
len: 13

CDR3aa: CASSLGTGEETQYF
CDR3nt: TGTGCCAGCAGCTTAGGAACAGGGGAAGAGACCCAGTACTTC
v_gene: TRBV7-9
d_gene: TRBD1
j_gene: TRBJ2-5
abundance: .
len: 14

CDR3aa: CASSYLAGARIPEQFF
CDR3nt: TGTGCCAGCAGTTACCTAGCGGGGGCCAGGATTCCCGAGCAGTTCTTC
v_gene: TRBV6-5
d_gene: TRBD2
j_gene: TRBJ2-1
abundance: many
len: 16

CDR3aa: CASGSLGASNQPQHF
CDR3nt: TGTGCTAGTGGTTCCCTCGGGGCTAGCAATCAGCCCCAGCATTTT
v_gene: TRBV12-5
d_gene: .
j_gene: TRBJ1-5
abundance: many
len: 15

CDR3aa: CASSQDSTSTDTQYF
CDR3nt: TGCGCCAGCAGCCAAGACTCGACTAGCACAGATACGCAGTATTTT
v_gene: TRBV4-3
d_gene: .
j_gene: TRBJ2-3
abundance: many
len: 15

CDR3aa: CASSRAVEQYF
CDR3nt: TGTGCCAGCAGCAGGGCCGTGGAGCAGTACTTC
v_gene: TRBV6-2/TRBV6-3
d_gene: .
j_gene: TRBJ2-7
abundance: many
len: 11

CDR3aa: CASIPTGGDTEAFF
CDR3nt: TGTGCCAGCATCCCGACAGGGGGTGACACTGAAGCTTTCTTT
v_gene: TRBV12-3/TRBV12-4
d_gene: TRBD1
j_gene: TRBJ1-1
abundance: many
len: 14

CDR3aa: CSARSPGQLNTEAFF
CDR3nt: TGCAGTGCTAGATCCCCGGGACAGCTGAACACTGAAGCTTTCTTT
v_gene: TRBV20-1
d_gene: TRBD1
j_gene: TRBJ1-1
abundance: many
len: 15

CDR3aa: CATSDLGGPGELFF
CDR3nt: TGTGCCACCAGTGATTTAGGGGGTCCCGGGGAGCTGTTTTTT
v_gene: TRBV24-1
d_gene: .
j_gene: TRBJ2-2
abundance: many
len: 14

CDR3aa: CASSKDGLEQYF
CDR3nt: TGTGCCAGTAGTAAGGACGGTTTGGAGCAGTACTTC
v_gene: TRBV19
d_gene: .
j_gene: TRBJ2-7
abundance: many
len: 12

CDR3aa: CASTLTLSARDEQFF
CDR3nt: TGCGCCAGCACCTTGACCCTCTCAGCCCGGGATGAGCAGTTCTTC
v_gene: TRBV5-1
d_gene: .
j_gene: TRBJ2-1
abundance: many
len: 15

CDR3aa: CASSSNWAPGANVLTF
CDR3nt: TGTGCCAGCAGCTCAAATTGGGCACCTGGGGCCAACGTCCTGACTTTC
v_gene: TRBV7-9
d_gene: .
j_gene: TRBJ2-6
abundance: many
len: 16

CDR3aa: CASSHGGGGTGTQYF
CDR3nt: TGTGCCAGCAGTCATGGCGGGGGTGGCACAGGTACGCAGTATTTT
v_gene: TRBV6-5
d_gene: TRBD2
j_gene: TRBJ2-3
abundance: .
len: 15

CDR3aa: CASSILGEVNTEAFF
CDR3nt: TGTGCCAGTAGTATCTTAGGGGAGGTGAACACTGAAGCTTTCTTT
v_gene: TRBV19
d_gene: .
j_gene: TRBJ1-1
abundance: many
len: 15

CDR3aa: CASSFRTGNEQFF
CDR3nt: TGTGCCAGCAGCTTCAGAACAGGGAATGAGCAGTTCTTC
v_gene: TRBV11-3
d_gene: .
j_gene: TRBJ2-1
abundance: many
len: 13

CDR3aa: CASSTRGYEEKLSF
CDR3nt: TGTGCCAGCAGCACTAGGGGATACGAGGAAAAACTGTCTTTT
v_gene: TRBV27
d_gene: .
j_gene: TRBJ1-4
abundance: .
len: 14

CDR3aa: CASSVASSGTYEQYF
CDR3nt: TGTGCCAGCAGCGTAGCTTCGTCAGGTACCTACGAGCAGTACTTC
v_gene: TRBV9
d_gene: .
j_gene: TRBJ2-7
abundance: many
len: 15

CDR3aa: CASSLSPSPPYEQYF
CDR3nt: TGTGCCAGCAGCTTGAGTCCAAGTCCACCGTACGAGCAGTACTTC
v_gene: TRBV7-2
d_gene: .
j_gene: TRBJ2-7
abundance: many
len: 15

CDR3aa: CASSLKGAKNIQYF
CDR3nt: TGTGCCAGCAGTTTGAAAGGGGCCAAAAACATTCAGTACTTC
v_gene: TRBV12-3/TRBV12-4
d_gene: .
j_gene: TRBJ2-4
abundance: many
len: 14